The TCR beta chain under discussion was sequenced for a study of blood T cell repertoires in COVID-19. Looking at the study overall: COVID-19 samples from acute and convalescent phases originated in the United States, Italy and Spain. Sample material is recorded as cDNA or gDNA derived from T cells, B-cell-depleted T cells, or PBMCs.

J was trimmed by 7 bases and V by 7 bases; bases with no gene match: 8. The CDR3 length is 15 residues. CDR1 and CDR2 from the germline V gene are MNHEY and SVGAGI. Study processing details: Amplification with reference gene primers provided the estimates of nucleated cell counts. The repertoire was sequenced with immunoSEQ multiplex PCR; TCRdb's copy has only in-frame clones and lacks some. V and J calls and clone size come straight from that table; D and trimming were deduced from the DNA. The profile covers about 190,000 clones, with 90% appearing a single time and approximately 0.62% taken by the ten largest.

The chain employs TRBV6-5 and TRBJ2-2, with 11 bases lining up with TRBD1. The source is a man aged 45 to 65 with acute or convalescent COVID-19. The sample consisted of peripheral blood. CDR3: CASTPSGTGGGELFF. CDR3 coding DNA: TGTGCCAGCACTCCCTCCGGGACAGGGGGCGGGGAGCTGTTTTTT.